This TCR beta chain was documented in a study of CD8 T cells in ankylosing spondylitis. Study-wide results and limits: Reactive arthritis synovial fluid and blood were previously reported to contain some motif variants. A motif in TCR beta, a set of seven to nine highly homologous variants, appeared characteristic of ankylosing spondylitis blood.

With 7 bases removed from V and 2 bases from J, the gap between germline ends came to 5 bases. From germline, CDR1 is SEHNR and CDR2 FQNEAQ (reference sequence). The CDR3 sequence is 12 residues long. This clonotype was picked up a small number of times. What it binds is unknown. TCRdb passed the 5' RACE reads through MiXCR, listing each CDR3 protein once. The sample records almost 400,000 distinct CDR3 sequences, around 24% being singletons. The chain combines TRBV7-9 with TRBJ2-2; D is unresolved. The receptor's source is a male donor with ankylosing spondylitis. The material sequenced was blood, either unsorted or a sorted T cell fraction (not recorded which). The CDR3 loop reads CASTLNTGELFF. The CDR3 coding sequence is TGTGCCAGCACTCTAAACACCGGGGAGCTGTTTTTT.